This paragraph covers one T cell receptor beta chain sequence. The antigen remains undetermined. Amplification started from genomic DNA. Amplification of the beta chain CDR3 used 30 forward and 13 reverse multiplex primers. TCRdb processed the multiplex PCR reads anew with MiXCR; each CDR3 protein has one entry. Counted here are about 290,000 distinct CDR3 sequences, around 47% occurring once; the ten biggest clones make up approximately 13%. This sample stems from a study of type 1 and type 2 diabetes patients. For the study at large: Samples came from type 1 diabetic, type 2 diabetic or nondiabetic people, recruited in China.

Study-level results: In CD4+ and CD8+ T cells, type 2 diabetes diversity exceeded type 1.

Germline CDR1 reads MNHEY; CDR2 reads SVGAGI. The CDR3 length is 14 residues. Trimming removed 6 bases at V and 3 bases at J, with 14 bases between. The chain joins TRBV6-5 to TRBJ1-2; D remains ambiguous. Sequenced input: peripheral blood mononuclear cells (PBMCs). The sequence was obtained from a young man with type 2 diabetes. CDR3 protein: CASSSLGSYYGYTF. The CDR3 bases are TGTGCCAGCAGCTCTCTTGGGTCCTACTATGGCTACACCTTC.